The TCR beta chain under discussion was sequenced for a study of T cell responses to AZD1222 COVID-19 vaccine. Notes on the study in general: Clonal diversity may have been underestimated, and the donors were mostly white British, with more females than males. Seropositivity was recorded at baseline in only six AZD1222 recipients.

Germline loops: CDR1 SGHTA, CDR2 FQGNSA. The CDR3 totals 15 residues. Trimming cost V 4 bases and J 8 bases; bases outside gene matches: 6. On this clone itself: Antigen: not known.

Sequencing used immunoSEQ multiplex PCR; TCRdb keeps in-frame clones, though not all of them. Of about 150,000 clones in the sample, roughly nine tenths were seen once. The specimen comprised peripheral blood, sampled on day 0 of MenACWY control vaccination. This receptor was taken from an adult in good health. The V and J genes are TRBV7-2 and TRBJ1-6; 9 bases are shared with TRBD1. The CDR3 sequence: CASSYYRGHDSPLHF. In DNA form, the CDR3 reads TGTGCCAGCAGCTACTACAGGGGGCATGATTCACCCCTCCACTTT. The whole variable domain, remainder taken from reference TRBV7-2 and TRBJ1-6, is GAGVSQSPSNKVTEKGKDVELRCDPISGHTALYWYRQSLGQGLEFLIYFQGNSAPDKSGLPSDRFSAERTGGSVSTLTIQRTQQEDSAVYLCASSYYRGHDSPLHFGNGTRLTVT.